This TCR beta chain stems from a study of CD8 T cells in ankylosing spondylitis. General observations from the study: Peripheral blood samples showed relatively rare disease-linked clones, and these clones were CD8+.

V lost 7 bases and J 8 bases, leaving 17 bases between the germline ends. This CDR3 is 13 amino acids long. Germline V lookup: CDR1 MNHEY, CDR2 SVGEGT. Quantitative 5'-RACE with molecular barcodes was used to make the TCR beta libraries. MiXCR was run by TCRdb on the 5' RACE reads, yielding one entry per CDR3 protein. The data show roughly 180,000 distinct CDR3 sequences, with about 13% seen just once and approximately 15% held by the top ten. This clonotype was recorded a few times. Its antigen is still unknown. The chain has TRBV6-2 or TRBV6-3 and TRBJ1-2; D gene uncertain. The clonotype comes from a male donor with ankylosing spondylitis or in good health (not recorded which). Sequencing was performed on blood, either unsorted or a sorted T cell fraction (not recorded which). The CDR3: CASTPGYGAGYTF. In DNA, the CDR3 is TGTGCCAGCACCCCTGGGTACGGAGCGGGCTACACCTTC.